A selection of T cell receptor beta chains follows, all from one sample in a study of CD8 T cells in Susac syndrome. TCRdb reprocessed the immunoSEQ multiplex PCR reads via MiXCR and lists one record per CDR3 protein. Altogether under 350,000 distinct CDR3 sequences are present, approximately 90% being singletons, with the ten largest covering about 0.07%. The sequencing sample was made of CD4+ T cells from PBMCs. These receptor sequences come from a human donor with multiple sclerosis. Each CDR3 is given with its conserved first and last residue. The order of the fields is clone size, V gene, J gene, CDR3 protein. A row's size may be missing; if present it is once, few, many or a size class.

size: NA; V: TRBV20-1; J: TRBJ1-5; CDR3: CSARVGGTSNQPQHF
size: NA; V: TRBV9; J: TRBJ2-1; CDR3: CASSGEGTSGRVLTYNEQFF
size: NA; V: TRBV12-3/TRBV12-4; J: TRBJ2-3; CDR3: CASSTGTDTDTQYF
size: NA; V: TRBV3-1; J: TRBJ2-7; CDR3: CASSQGTLLVGAYF
size: NA; V: TRBV19; J: TRBJ1-1; CDR3: CASSTRDGEAFF
size: NA; V: TRBV20-1; J: TRBJ2-5; CDR3: CSARVGDVGTQYF
size: NA; V: TRBV3-1; J: TRBJ2-1; CDR3: CASRPGLAGDEQFF
size: NA; V: TRBV29-1; J: TRBJ1-1; CDR3: CSVEQGATEAFF
size: NA; V: TRBV7-2; J: TRBJ2-3; CDR3: CASSLAVSRGDTQYF
size: NA; V: TRBV12-3/TRBV12-4; J: TRBJ2-7; CDR3: CASSFGAVEPPYEQYF
size: NA; V: TRBV12-3/TRBV12-4; J: TRBJ1-3; CDR3: CASSLASGRNTIYF
size: once; V: TRBV10-2; J: TRBJ1-6; CDR3: CASSGRRTGGYPLHF
size: NA; V: TRBV9; J: TRBJ1-2; CDR3: CASSVRSNYGYTF
size: NA; V: TRBV7-9; J: TRBJ1-5; CDR3: CASSSDSSNQPQHF
size: once; V: TRBV27; J: TRBJ2-7; CDR3: CASSPLTGTSDYEQYF
size: once; V: TRBV2; J: TRBJ1-2; CDR3: CASMYQSTYGYTF
size: NA; V: TRBV30; J: TRBJ2-3; CDR3: CAWSPLRDTQYF
size: NA; V: TRBV29-1; J: TRBJ2-1; CDR3: CSVEEGGEQFF
size: NA; V: TRBV12-3/TRBV12-4; J: TRBJ2-7; CDR3: CASSPRSQGLDEQYF
size: NA; V: TRBV5-1; J: TRBJ2-2; CDR3: CASSLISGGYTGELFF
size: NA; V: TRBV5-6; J: TRBJ2-6; CDR3: CASSLVWGAGANVLTF
size: NA; V: TRBV5-1; J: TRBJ2-5; CDR3: CASTRQGRGGETQYF
size: NA; V: TRBV3-1; J: TRBJ2-5; CDR3: CASTSTGGPQETQYF
size: NA; V: TRBV5-1; J: TRBJ1-1; CDR3: CASSSTGAGSEAFF
size: NA; V: TRBV7-2; J: TRBJ1-3; CDR3: CASSLVAASGNTIYF
size: NA; V: TRBV6-1; J: TRBJ1-2; CDR3: CASIRQGGVYGYTF
size: NA; V: TRBV4-3; J: TRBJ2-7; CDR3: CASSQGDRERSEQYF
size: NA; V: TRBV7-9; J: TRBJ2-5; CDR3: CASSPQQGAPTETQYF
size: NA; V: TRBV19; J: TRBJ2-3; CDR3: CASSIDTARTDTQYF
size: NA; V: TRBV6-1; J: TRBJ2-3; CDR3: CASRAFPGQGSTDTQYF
size: NA; V: TRBV5-1; J: TRBJ1-2; CDR3: CASSLALTIDLNYGYTF
size: NA; V: TRBV20-1; J: TRBJ2-2; CDR3: CSARGGGELFF
size: NA; V: TRBV27; J: TRBJ1-2; CDR3: CASSLLGTEFYGYTF
size: once; V: TRBV18; J: TRBJ1-2; CDR3: CASSPPGQGIYGYTF
size: few; V: TRBV30; J: TRBJ1-5; CDR3: CAWQRQGLSNQPQHF
size: few; V: TRBV7-7; J: TRBJ2-1; CDR3: CASSLGPGGNEQFF
size: once; V: TRBV20-1; J: TRBJ2-2; CDR3: CSASLRGADTGELFF
size: NA; V: TRBV4-1; J: TRBJ2-2; CDR3: CASSRVLGLTNTGELFF
size: NA; V: TRBV21-1; J: TRBJ2-2; CDR3: CASSFRTVRDGELFF
size: NA; V: TRBV29-1; J: TRBJ2-5; CDR3: CSVETSGGRETQYF
size: NA; V: TRBV30; J: TRBJ1-1; CDR3: CAWLPPGRLNTEAFF
size: NA; V: TRBV19; J: TRBJ2-3; CDR3: CASSIERLAGGNTDTQYF
size: NA; V: TRBV12-3/TRBV12-4; J: TRBJ1-5; CDR3: CASSLDTHNQPQHF
size: NA; V: TRBV12-3/TRBV12-4; J: TRBJ2-5; CDR3: CASSIPGGRETQYF
size: few; V: TRBV18; J: TRBJ2-7; CDR3: CASSPSRDRVYEQYF
size: NA; V: TRBV12-3/TRBV12-4; J: TRBJ1-3; CDR3: CASSFGGQFLNTIYF
size: NA; V: TRBV20-1; J: TRBJ1-5; CDR3: CSARDRGRITPQHF
size: NA; V: TRBV7-3; J: TRBJ2-2; CDR3: CASSVTTQPGELFF
size: NA; V: TRBV19; J: TRBJ1-5; CDR3: CASSIDAALPGQPQHF
size: NA; V: TRBV7-7; J: TRBJ2-1; CDR3: CASSLGPAGDEQFF
size: NA; V: TRBV30; J: TRBJ2-5; CDR3: CAWSRLFGREQETQYF
size: NA; V: TRBV20-1; J: TRBJ2-3; CDR3: CSATDGADTQYF
size: NA; V: TRBV20-1; J: TRBJ2-2; CDR3: CSAPRNGGELFF
size: NA; V: TRBV7-9; J: TRBJ1-5; CDR3: CASSLGKGTGGNQPQHF
size: NA; V: TRBV6-4; J: TRBJ1-1; CDR3: CATSDSRSDRGNTEAFF
size: NA; V: TRBV19; J: TRBJ2-1; CDR3: CASSIDGTSLYNEQFF
size: NA; V: TRBV7-2; J: TRBJ2-2; CDR3: CASTLGGTGELFF
size: NA; V: TRBV9; J: TRBJ2-7; CDR3: CASSPTSGEGDEQYF
size: NA; V: TRBV6-5; J: TRBJ2-3; CDR3: CASSLETSGLADTQYF
size: NA; V: TRBV14; J: TRBJ2-1; CDR3: CASSQDIVGEQFF